The 23 T cell receptor beta chains below were found in one sample sequenced in a study of blood T cell repertoires in COVID-19. Profiling relied on immunoSEQ multiplex PCR, and the TCRdb table lists in-frame clones only, not all of them. Of 100,000 to 150,000 clones in the sample, more than 85% are singletons; the top ten hold around 4.5%. Sequences were obtained from peripheral blood. Source of these receptors: a man in his 60s with COVID-19, enrolled during active disease.

J is TRBJ2-5 and V is TRBV5-6, with 8 bases matching TRBD1. The CDR3 loop spans 14 amino acids. Germline trimming cut 3 bases from V and 4 bases from J; bases unmatched to any gene: 5. CDR1 is SGHDT, CDR2 YYEEEE, per germline. For the CDR3, the DNA is TGTGCCAGCAGCTGGACAGGGCGGGGAGAGACCCAGTACTTC. It encodes CASSWTGRGETQYF. Using reference TRBV5-6 and TRBJ2-5 for the parts outside the CDR3, the full variable domain is DAGVTQSPTHLIKTRGQQVTLRCSPKSGHDTVSWYQQALGQGPQFIFQYYEEEERQRGNFPDRFSGHQFPNYSSELNVNALLLGDSALYLCASSWTGRGETQYFGPGTRLLVL.

The chain is built from TRBV7-2 and TRBJ1-2, with a possible D match to TRBD1 (6 bases). Trimming took 0 bases from V and 4 from J, leaving 15 bases between them. Germline V gene lookup returns CDR1 SGHTA and CDR2 FQGNSA. This CDR3 contains 16 residues. CDR3 region: CASSLAGRDISYGYTF. The CDR3 DNA reads TGTGCCAGCAGCTTAGCGGGCAGGGACATTAGCTATGGCTACACCTTC.

V gene TRBV11-2 combines with J gene TRBJ2-5; 8 nucleotides match TRBD2. Germline V gives CDR1 SGHAT, CDR2 FQNNGV. J lost 3 bases, V lost 6 bases, and 6 bases had no gene match. This CDR3 comprises 14 residues. The CDR3 sequence is CASSLSGTKETQYF. CDR3 coding DNA: TGTGCCAGCAGTCTTAGCGGGACGAAAGAGACCCAGTACTTC.

The chain has TRBV3-1 (or the pseudogene TRBV3-2) and TRBJ2-7; D may be TRBD1 (6 bases). The CDR3 loop spans 14 amino acids. In germline, CDR1 is LGHDT, CDR2 YNNKEL (reference sequence). Trimming took 1 base from V and 5 from J, leaving 12 bases between them. CDR3 in amino acids: CASSQAGDWNEQYF. CDR3 coding DNA: TGTGCCAGCAGCCAAGCAGGGGATTGGAACGAGCAGTACTTC.

This clone was counted only a few times. The genes are TRBV6-5 and TRBJ2-7; TRBD1 matches at 7 bases. Trimming removed 5 bases from V and 2 bases from J; junction bases left unmatched: 3. The germline V gene encodes CDR1 MNHEY and CDR2 SVGAGI. CDR3 size: 13 residues. DNA for the CDR3: TGTGCCAGCAGTATGGACAGGACCTACGAGCAGTACTTC. Protein: CASSMDRTYEQYF.

This clone has only one observation. V gene TRBV29-1 combines with J gene TRBJ2-1; tentative D call: TRBD1 (6 bases). V was shortened by 6 bases and J by 10 bases, with 13 bases between the two germline ends. The germline V gene encodes CDR1 SQVTM and CDR2 ANQGSEA. This CDR3 is built from 11 residues. In DNA, the CDR3 is TGCAGCGTCGCTCCCGGGACAGAGCAGTTCTTC. This gives the protein CSVAPGTEQFF.

This sequence joins TRBV15 and TRBJ2-2; 9 positions match TRBD1. The CDR3 loop spans 16 amino acids. Unmatched junction bases numbered 6, after V lost 1 base and J lost 6 bases. Germline V lookup: CDR1 LNHNV, CDR2 YYDKDF (reference sequence). CDR3 coding DNA: TGTGCCACCAGCAGAGGGGCGGGACAGGGTGCCGGGGAGCTGTTTTTT. Amino acids: CATSRGAGQGAGELFF.

V and J are TRBV7-9 and TRBJ2-2, with TRBD2 identical over 10 bases. The CDR3 runs 15 residues. Germline CDR1 and CDR2: SEHNR and FQNEAQ (reference sequence). J was trimmed by 3 bases and V by 4 bases; bases with no gene match: 2. CDR3 DNA: TGTGCCAGCAGCTGGCTAGCGGGAGACACCGGGGAGCTGTTTTTT. As protein: CASSWLAGDTGELFF.

The gene calls are TRBV6-5 and TRBJ2-3, with 7 bases fitting TRBD1. CDR1 is MNHEY and CDR2 is SVGAGI in the germline V gene. Trimming removed 8 bases from V and 9 bases from J; junction bases left unmatched: 14. The CDR3 consists of 14 residues. Here the CDR3 reads CASRRDSVMSTQYF. The DNA for the CDR3 is TGTGCCAGCCGTCGGGACAGCGTAATGTCAACGCAGTATTTT.

The chain has TRBV11-2 and TRBJ1-1; unclear D gene. The CDR3 extends over 13 amino acids. Trimming took off 1 base at V and 6 bases at J, with 9 bases between the two ends. CDR1 and CDR2 from the germline V gene are SGHAT and FQNNGV. CDR3 residues: CASSLVERAEAFF. CDR3 bases: TGTGCCAGCAGCTTAGTAGAACGGGCTGAAGCTTTCTTT. Combining the CDR3 with reference TRBV11-2 and TRBJ1-1 gives the whole variable domain EAGVAQSPRYKIIEKRQSVAFWCNPISGHATLYWYQQILGQGPKLLIQFQNNGVVDDSQLPKDRFSAERLKGVDSTLKIQPAKLEDSAVYLCASSLVERAEAFFGQGTRLTVV.

The chain recombines TRBV19 with TRBJ1-3; D perhaps matches TRBD1 (5 bases). V was cut by 4 bases and J by 1 base, with 8 bases left in between. Germline CDR1 and CDR2: LNHDA and SQIVND (reference sequence). The CDR3 is 14 residues long. CDR3 loop: CASSTGLSGNTIYF. CDR3 coding DNA: TGTGCCAGTAGTACGGGACTTTCTGGAAACACCATATATTTT.

This clone was seen only once. The chain links TRBV6-6 to TRBJ1-1; D is uncertain. The CDR3 consists of 15 residues. V lost 0 bases and J lost 0, with 8 bases in between. Germline V gene sequence: CDR1 MNHNY, CDR2 SVGAGI (reference sequence). CDR3 sequence reads: CASSYSIALNTEAFF. DNA for the CDR3: TGTGCCAGCAGTTACTCGATAGCTCTGAACACTGAAGCTTTCTTT.

J is TRBJ1-3 and V is TRBV12-3 or TRBV12-4, with 9 bases aligning to TRBD1. CDR3 length equals 13 residues. Trimming took 4 bases from V and 11 from J; bases not matched to a gene: 6. For the CDR3, the DNA is TGTGCCAGCAGTTCGAACAGGGGGCAGGCCATATATTTT. It encodes CASSSNRGQAIYF.

This clone was detected once. The rearrangement links TRBV29-1 to TRBJ1-2; 11 nucleotides agree with TRBD1. CDR1 SQVTM and CDR2 ANQGSEA come from the germline V gene. The CDR3 spans 14 residues. The trim removed 3 bases at V and 3 bases at J, leaving 3 bases unmatched. CDR3 in amino acids: CSVDRGQGDYGYTF. The CDR3 region has the DNA TGCAGCGTTGACCGGGGACAGGGGGACTATGGCTACACCTTC.

This clone was observed once. The chain combines TRBV5-4 with TRBJ1-2; the match to TRBD1 covers 8 bases. Losses at the gene ends were 2 bases for V and 8 bases for J; bases not matched to a gene: 8. CDR3 size: 14 residues. Germline assignment: CDR1 SGHNT and CDR2 YYREEE (reference sequence). CDR3 sequence reads: CASSFLQGDSGYTF. CDR3 nucleotides: TGTGCCAGCAGCTTCCTACAGGGGGACAGCGGCTACACCTTC.

The V and J genes are TRBV7-6 and TRBJ2-7; D call uncertain. Germline V lookup: CDR1 SGHVS, CDR2 FNYEAQ. This CDR3 has 11 residues. V lost 5 bases, J lost 9 bases, and 11 bases lay in between. The CDR3 is CASSENGRQYF. CDR3 nucleotide sequence: TGTGCCAGCAGCGAAAATGGTAGGCAGTACTTC. Full variable domain (rest looked up from reference TRBV7-6 and TRBJ2-7): GAGVSQSPRYKVTKRGQDVALRCDPISGHVSLYWYRQALGQGPEFLTYFNYEAQQDKSGLPNDRFSAERPEGSISTLTIQRTEQRDSAMYRCASSENGRQYFGPGTRLTVT.

This clone appeared a single time. This chain joins TRBV5-6 and TRBJ2-1; tentatively, D is TRBD1 (6 bases). V shed 5 bases and J shed 4 bases, with 16 bases lying between them. CDR3 length equals 15 residues. From germline, CDR1 is SGHDT and CDR2 YYEEEE. CDR3 in amino acids: CASSFTGNRYNEQFF. For the CDR3, the DNA is TGTGCCAGCAGTTTTACAGGGAACCGGTACAATGAGCAGTTCTTC.

This sequence joins TRBV3-1 (or the pseudogene TRBV3-2) and TRBJ1-5; D not resolved. The CDR3 extends over 15 amino acids. Germline CDR1 is LGHDT and CDR2 is YNNKEL (reference sequence). Trimming took 1 base from V and 4 from J, leaving 11 bases between them. The DNA of the CDR3 is TGTGCCAGCAGCCAAGGGAGCGGGGATAATCAGCCCCAGCATTTT. Translating it yields CASSQGSGDNQPQHF.

The gene calls are TRBV6-2 or TRBV6-3 and TRBJ1-5; 8 positions agree with TRBD1. The germline V gene encodes CDR1 MNHEY and CDR2 SVGEGT. J gave up 2 bases and V 5 bases, and 11 bases lay outside the gene matches. This CDR3 spans 17 amino acids. In nucleotides, the CDR3 is TGTGCCAGCAGTCCCGCCGTAGGACAGGGTGGCAATCAGCCCCAGCATTTT. Translating gives CASSPAVGQGGNQPQHF.

The chain is built from TRBV30 and TRBJ1-5; possible D gene TRBD1, 5 bases. This CDR3 comprises 13 residues. Trimming stripped 5 bases from V and 2 bases from J, with 10 bases between. Germline CDR1 is GTSNPN and CDR2 is SVGIG (reference sequence). CDR3 sequence: CAWARDGNQPQHF. As DNA, the CDR3 is TGTGCCTGGGCCAGGGATGGCAATCAGCCCCAGCATTTT. Full variable domain (missing parts from reference TRBV30 and TRBJ1-5): SQTIHQWPATLVQPVGSPLSLECTVEGTSNPNLYWYRQAAGRGLQLLFYSVGIGQISSEVPQNLSASRPQDRQFILSSKKLLLSDSGFYLCAWARDGNQPQHFGDGTRLSIL.

CDR3 region: CASSLVRGMNTEAFF. The DNA for the CDR3 is TGCGCCAGCAGCTTGGTAAGGGGGATGAACACTGAAGCTTTCTTT. The J gene is TRBJ1-1, the V gene TRBV5-1, with D possibly being TRBD1 (6 bases). There are 15 residues in the CDR3. Trimming pared 0 bases from V and 0 bases from J, leaving 9 bases between. Germline CDR1 and CDR2: SGHRS and YFSETQ.

The J gene is TRBJ2-2, the V gene TRBV12-3 or TRBV12-4; D remains unclear. V was clipped by 3 bases and J by 7 bases, with 6 bases between them. This CDR3 is 12 amino acids long. The CDR3 DNA is TGTGCCAGCAGTTTTGGTAGCGGGGAGCTGTTTTTT. It encodes CASSFGSGELFF.

This clone was detected a few times. The genes are TRBV11-2 and TRBJ2-2; 10 nucleotides agree with TRBD1. Per the germline V gene, CDR1 is SGHAT and CDR2 is FQNNGV. The CDR3 length is 18 residues. J lost 4 bases, V lost 3 bases, and 11 bases had no gene match. The chain's CDR3 is CASSFNFPGQGGTGELFF. The DNA of the CDR3 is TGTGCCAGCAGCTTCAATTTTCCCGGACAGGGGGGCACCGGGGAGCTGTTTTTT.